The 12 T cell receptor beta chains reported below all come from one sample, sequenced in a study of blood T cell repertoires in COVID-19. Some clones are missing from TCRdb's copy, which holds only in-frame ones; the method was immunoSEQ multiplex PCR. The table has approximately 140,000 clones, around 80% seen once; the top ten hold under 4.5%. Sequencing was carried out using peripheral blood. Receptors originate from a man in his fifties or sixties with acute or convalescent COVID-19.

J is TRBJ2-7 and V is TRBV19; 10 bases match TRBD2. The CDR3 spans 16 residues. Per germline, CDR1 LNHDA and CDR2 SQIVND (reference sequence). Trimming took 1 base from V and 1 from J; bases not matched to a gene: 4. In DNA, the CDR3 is TGTGCCAGTAGTATAGTGGGACTAGCGTCTTCCTACGAGCAGTACTTC. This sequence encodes CASSIVGLASSYEQYF.

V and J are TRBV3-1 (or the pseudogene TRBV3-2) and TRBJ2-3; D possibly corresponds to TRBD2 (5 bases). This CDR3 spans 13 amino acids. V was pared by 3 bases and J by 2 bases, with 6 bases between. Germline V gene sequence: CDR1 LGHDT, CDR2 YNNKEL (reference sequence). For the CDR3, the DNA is TGTGCCAGCAGCCATAGCGACACAGATACGCAGTATTTT. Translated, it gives CASSHSDTDTQYF.

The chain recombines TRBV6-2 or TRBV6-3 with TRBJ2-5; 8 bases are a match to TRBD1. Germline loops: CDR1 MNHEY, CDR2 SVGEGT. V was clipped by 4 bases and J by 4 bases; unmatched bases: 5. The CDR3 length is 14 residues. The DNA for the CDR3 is TGTGCCAGCAGTTTTTGGACAGGGACAGAGACCCAGTACTTC. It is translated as CASSFWTGTETQYF.

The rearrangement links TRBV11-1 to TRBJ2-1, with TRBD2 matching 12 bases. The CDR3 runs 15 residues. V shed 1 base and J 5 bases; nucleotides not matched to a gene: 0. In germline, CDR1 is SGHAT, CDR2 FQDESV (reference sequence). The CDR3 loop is CASSLGLAGDNEQFF. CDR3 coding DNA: TGTGCCAGCAGCTTAGGACTAGCGGGGGACAATGAGCAGTTCTTC.

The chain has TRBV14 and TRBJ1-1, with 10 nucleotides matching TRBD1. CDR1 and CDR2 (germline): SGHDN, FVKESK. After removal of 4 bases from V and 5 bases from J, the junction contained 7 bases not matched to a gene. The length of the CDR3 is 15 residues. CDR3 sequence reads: CASSLTGGIGTEAFF. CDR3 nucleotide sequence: TGTGCCAGCAGCCTGACAGGGGGCATAGGGACTGAAGCTTTCTTT. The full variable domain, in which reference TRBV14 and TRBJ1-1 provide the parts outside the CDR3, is EAGVTQFPSHSVIEKGQTVTLRCDPISGHDNLYWYRRVMGKEIKFLLHFVKESKQDESGMPNNRFLAERTGGTYSTLKVQPAELEDSGVYFCASSLTGGIGTEAFFGQGTRLTVV.

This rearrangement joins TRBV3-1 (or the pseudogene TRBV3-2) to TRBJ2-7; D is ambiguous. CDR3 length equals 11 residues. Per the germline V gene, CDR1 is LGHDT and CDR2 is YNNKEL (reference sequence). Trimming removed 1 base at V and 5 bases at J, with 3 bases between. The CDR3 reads CASSQVDEQYF. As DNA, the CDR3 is TGTGCCAGCAGCCAAGTCGACGAGCAGTACTTC.

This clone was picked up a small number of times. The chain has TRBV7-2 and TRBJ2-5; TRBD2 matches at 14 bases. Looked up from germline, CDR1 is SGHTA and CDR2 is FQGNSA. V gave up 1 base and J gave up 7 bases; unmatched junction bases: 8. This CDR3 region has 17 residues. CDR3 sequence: CASSLGLAGGPGVTQYF. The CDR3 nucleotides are TGTGCCAGCAGCTTAGGACTAGCGGGAGGGCCGGGGGTGACCCAGTACTTC.

CDR3 loop: CATTLLQSGIYGYTF. In nucleotides, the CDR3 is TGTGCCACCACTTTACTTCAATCAGGGATCTATGGCTACACCTTC. The chain joins TRBV2 to TRBJ1-2, with D possibly matching TRBD1 (5 bases). The CDR3 has 15 residues. Trimming took 10 bases from V and 4 from J, leaving 22 bases between them. Germline CDR1 is SNHLY and CDR2 is FYNNEI. The entire variable domain, with the rest obtained from reference TRBV2 and TRBJ1-2, is as follows: EPEVTQTPSHQVTQMGQEVILRCVPISNHLYFYWYRQILGQKVEFLVSFYNNEISEKSEIFDDQFSVERPDGSNFTLKIRSTKLEDSAMYFCATTLLQSGIYGYTFGSGTRLTVV.

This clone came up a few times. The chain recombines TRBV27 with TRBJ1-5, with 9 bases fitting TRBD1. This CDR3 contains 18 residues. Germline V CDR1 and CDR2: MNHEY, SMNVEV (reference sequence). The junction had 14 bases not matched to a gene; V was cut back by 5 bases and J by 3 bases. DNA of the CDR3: TGTGCCAGCAGTCTGACACCTTCGACAGGGGGTTTCAATCAGCCCCAGCATTTT. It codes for CASSLTPSTGGFNQPQHF.

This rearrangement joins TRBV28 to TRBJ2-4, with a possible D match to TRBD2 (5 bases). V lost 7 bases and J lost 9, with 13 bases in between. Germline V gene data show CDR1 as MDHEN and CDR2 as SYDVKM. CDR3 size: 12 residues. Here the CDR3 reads CASTGGGPIQYF. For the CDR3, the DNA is TGTGCCAGCACCGGAGGCGGCCCCATTCAGTACTTC. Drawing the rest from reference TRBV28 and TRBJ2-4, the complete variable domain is DVKVTQSSRYLVKRTGEKVFLECVQDMDHENMFWYRQDPGLGLRLIYFSYDVKMKEKGDIPEGYSVSREKKERFSLILESASTNQTSMYLCASTGGGPIQYFGAGTRLSVL.

The CDR3 region has the DNA TGTGCCAGCAGGCAGGATAATTCACCCCTCCACTTT. Amino acid sequence: CASRQDNSPLHF. This chain joins TRBV2 and TRBJ1-6; D not resolved. Germline CDR1 SNHLY, CDR2 FYNNEI. V lost 6 bases, J lost 5 bases, and 5 bases lay in between. The CDR3 is made up of 12 amino acids. The complete variable domain, with remaining parts taken from reference TRBV2 and TRBJ1-6, reads EPEVTQTPSHQVTQMGQEVILRCVPISNHLYFYWYRQILGQKVEFLVSFYNNEISEKSEIFDDQFSVERPDGSNFTLKIRSTKLEDSAMYFCASRQDNSPLHFGNGTRLTVT.

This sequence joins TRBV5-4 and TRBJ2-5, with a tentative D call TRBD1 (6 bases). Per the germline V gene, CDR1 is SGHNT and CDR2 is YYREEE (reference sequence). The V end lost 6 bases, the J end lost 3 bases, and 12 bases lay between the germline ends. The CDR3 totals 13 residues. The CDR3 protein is CASTHRTEETQYF. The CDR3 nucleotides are TGTGCCAGCACCCACCGGACAGAAGAGACCCAGTACTTC.